This entry lists 22 T cell receptor beta chains sequenced from one sample in a study of T-cell reconstitution after alpha-beta-depleted transplantation in children. As it was prepared, the TCRbeta library received unique molecular identifiers. MiXCR was run by TCRdb on the PCR reads, yielding one entry per CDR3 protein. The sample carries approximately 520,000 distinct CDR3 sequences, over 25% recorded once. This specimen was PBMCs from the stem cell graft donor, taken from the stem cell graft. All receptors come from a human donor who donated a stem cell graft to a child with aplastic anemia.

V gene TRBV27 combines with J gene TRBJ1-6; D is perhaps TRBD1 (5 bases). The V gene's germline CDR1 is MNHEY and CDR2 SMNVEV (reference sequence). Trimming took 6 bases from V and 10 from J, leaving 22 bases between them. CDR3 length: 16 residues. CDR3 in DNA: TGTGCCAGCAGCGGAGCGCGGGGGGTGGTGAAATCACCCCTCCACTTT. This encodes CASSGARGVVKSPLHF.

This chain joins TRBV6-2 or TRBV6-3 and TRBJ2-3; D perhaps matches TRBD1 (5 bases). V was trimmed by 7 bases and J by 3 bases, leaving 20 bases between them. CDR1 is MNHEY and CDR2 is SVGEGT in the germline V gene. The length of the CDR3 is 16 residues. CDR3 sequence reads: CASISRGPPTTDTQYF. DNA for the CDR3: TGTGCCAGCATTTCAAGGGGTCCCCCGACGACAGATACGCAGTATTTT.

This clonotype was detected a few times. This chain links TRBV20-1 with TRBJ1-1; D is unresolved. V was cut by 6 bases and J by 1 base, with 6 bases left in between. The CDR3 runs to 11 residues. The V gene's germline CDR1 is DFQATT and CDR2 SNEGSKA (reference sequence). This CDR3 is CSAVRNTEAFF. DNA for the CDR3: TGCAGTGCCGTCCGGAACACTGAAGCTTTCTTT.

This clonotype was counted a few times. The V gene is TRBV5-1, the J gene TRBJ2-5; D perhaps matches TRBD2 (6 bases). Germline CDR1 and CDR2: SGHRS and YFSETQ. V was shortened by 4 bases and J by 1 base, with 8 bases between the two germline ends. This CDR3 region has 13 residues. CDR3 protein: CASSATSQETQYF. The CDR3, as DNA: TGCGCCAGCAGCGCGACTAGCCAAGAGACCCAGTACTTC.

This clonotype has only a few counts. The gene calls are TRBV12-3 or TRBV12-4 and TRBJ2-1, with 9 nucleotides matching TRBD2. The CDR3 has 17 amino acids. V lost 5 bases, J lost 2 bases, and 10 bases stayed unmatched. CDR3 loop: CASSAPGLALAYNEQFF. CDR3 DNA: TGTGCCAGCAGTGCCCCGGGACTAGCCCTAGCCTACAATGAGCAGTTCTTC.

J is TRBJ1-1 and V is TRBV12-3 or TRBV12-4; D might be TRBD1 (5 bases). This CDR3 contains 14 residues. V lost 6 bases, J lost 1 base, and 12 bases lay in between. The CDR3 DNA reads TGTGCCAGCAGCAGACGCAGGGAGAACACTGAAGCTTTCTTT. Protein: CASSRRRENTEAFF.

V gene TRBV5-5 combines with J gene TRBJ1-6; the match to TRBD1 covers 8 bases. Germline CDR1 SGHKS, CDR2 YYEKEE (reference sequence). V lost 2 bases, J lost 7 bases, and 5 bases stayed unmatched. This CDR3 is 15 amino acids long. CDR3 bases: TGTGCCAGCAGCTTACCACAGGGGGGGAATTCACCCCTCCACTTT. Its translation is CASSLPQGGNSPLHF.

This clonotype was picked up one time. The chain links TRBV4-1 to TRBJ2-5; D unclear. Trimming removed 1 base from V and 2 bases from J, with 5 bases in between. Germline V gene lookup returns CDR1 MGHRA and CDR2 YSYEKL. The CDR3 has 13 amino acids. CDR3 sequence (DNA): TGCGCCAGCAGCCAAGTCCATCAAGAGACCCAGTACTTC. Protein: CASSQVHQETQYF.

J is TRBJ1-5 and V is TRBV7-6; 9 positions agree with TRBD1. There are 18 residues in the CDR3. V lost 1 base, J lost 5 bases, and 12 bases stayed unmatched. Germline CDR1 reads SGHVS; CDR2 reads FNYEAQ. CDR3 sequence: CASSLGSHRGQLYQPQHF. The CDR3 nucleotides are TGTGCCAGCAGCTTAGGATCCCACAGGGGGCAGCTCTATCAGCCCCAGCATTTT.

The chain recombines TRBV21-1 with TRBJ1-5. TRBV21-1 is designated a pseudogene. There are 15 residues in the CDR3. The CDR3 nucleotides read TGTGCCAGCAGCAAACGACCGAAATTCAATCAGCCCCAGCATTTT. It yields the protein CASSKRPKFNQPQHF.

This clonotype came up a few times. The chain uses TRBV6-2 or TRBV6-3 and TRBJ2-7; TRBD2 agrees at 11 bases. Germline V gene lookup returns CDR1 MNHEY and CDR2 SVGEGT. This CDR3 is built from 13 residues. The CDR3 protein is CASSYYTSGSLDV. CDR3 DNA: TGTGCCAGCAGTTACTATACTAGCGGGAGTTTGGACGTC.

For this clonotype: Relative to the germline gene, one junction end is altered; a read error may explain this. V usage is TRBV7-6 and J usage is TRBJ1-3, with TRBD1 matching 9 bases. The germline gives CDR1 SGHVS, CDR2 FNYEAQ. The CDR3 is made up of 18 amino acids. CDR3 region: CASSLVGTGSYSGNTIYF. The CDR3 coding sequence is TGTGCCAGCAGCTTAGTAGGGACAGGGTCGTACTCTGGAAACACTATATATTTT.

This clonotype was picked up a small number of times. The chain carries TRBV6-2 or TRBV6-3 and TRBJ2-1, with a possible D match to TRBD2 (6 bases). The CDR3 spans 17 residues. Trimming removed 10 bases from V and 4 bases from J, with 26 bases in between. Germline V gene lookup returns CDR1 MNHEY and CDR2 SVGEGT. The DNA for the CDR3 is TGTGCCACTTTTTTGGGGGTTGGAACAGGACTATACAATGAGCAGTTCTTC. Translating it yields CATFLGVGTGLYNEQFF.

This clonotype has more than one count but fewer than ten. This chain connects TRBV7-2 to TRBJ1-5, with D possibly being TRBD1 (6 bases). CDR1 SGHTA and CDR2 FQGNSA come from the germline V gene. V was trimmed by 4 bases and J by 6 bases, leaving 19 bases between them. The CDR3 sequence is 16 residues long. CDR3 amino acids: CASSSSRGGVIQPQHF. As DNA, the CDR3 is TGTGCCAGCAGCTCCTCTCGGGGGGGCGTTATTCAGCCCCAGCATTTT. The entire variable domain, with the rest obtained from reference TRBV7-2 and TRBJ1-5, is as follows: GAGVSQSPSNKVTEKGKDVELRCDPISGHTALYWYRQSLGQGLEFLIYFQGNSAPDKSGLPSDRFSAERTGGSVSTLTIQRTQQEDSAVYLCASSSSRGGVIQPQHFGDGTRLSIL.

The chain couples TRBV5-1 to TRBJ2-1; 11 bases are shared with TRBD1. CDR3 length: 14 amino acids. V lost 5 bases, J lost 9 bases, and 7 bases stayed unmatched. Germline-derived CDR1 and CDR2 are SGHRS and YFSETQ. The CDR3 reads CASRPDRGLAEQFF. The CDR3 bases are TGCGCCAGCAGACCGGACAGGGGGCTAGCTGAGCAGTTCTTC.

This chain uses TRBV7-9 with TRBJ2-3; TRBD1 matches at 11 bases. The V and J ends lost 5 bases and 3 bases, in that order; junction bases with no gene match: 7. This CDR3 has 16 residues. Germline loops: CDR1 SEHNR, CDR2 FQNEAQ (reference sequence). The CDR3 DNA follows: TGTGCCAGCAGCGTTGGACAGGGGGCGTGGACAGATACGCAGTATTTT. It is translated as CASSVGQGAWTDTQYF.

The CDR3 sequence is CASSQQVPGELFF. In DNA, the CDR3 is TGTGCCAGCAGCCAACAGGTTCCAGGGGAGCTGTTTTTT. The genes are TRBV3-1 and TRBJ2-2, with D unclear. There are 13 residues in the CDR3. Trimming cost V 2 bases and J 8 bases, with 9 bases left between them. Germline V lookup: CDR1 LGHDT, CDR2 YNNKEL (reference sequence).

The rearrangement uses TRBV30 and TRBJ2-7; D is uncertain. Trimming took off 0 bases at V and 4 bases at J, with 7 bases between the two ends. Germline V gene data show CDR1 as GTSNPN and CDR2 as SVGIG (reference sequence). The CDR3 consists of 12 residues. CDR3 in amino acids: CAWSVDRYEQYV. CDR3 nucleotide sequence: TGTGCCTGGAGTGTAGATAGATACGAGCAGTACGTC.

This chain connects TRBV9 to TRBJ2-1; D is unresolved. The CDR3 is 14 amino acids. The germline CDR1 and CDR2 sequences are SGDLS and YYNGEE. The V end was cut by 0 bases, the J end by 4 bases, with 8 bases between. The CDR3 spells CASSVGGGYNEQFF. CDR3 nucleotides: TGTGCCAGCAGCGTAGGAGGCGGATACAATGAGCAGTTCTTC.

This clonotype was observed at least ten times. The chain links TRBV7-2 to TRBJ1-1; D not resolved. This CDR3 is built from 14 residues. Per the germline V gene, CDR1 is SGHTA and CDR2 is FQGNSA. Deletions cut 5 bases from V and 4 bases from J, with 14 bases between. CDR3 nucleotide sequence: TGTGCCAGCAGCCCCCAGGAATTTAGCACTGAAGCTTTCTTT. As protein: CASSPQEFSTEAFF.

The rearrangement uses TRBV20-1 and TRBJ1-1; D might be TRBD1 (6 bases). Germline values: CDR1 DFQATT, CDR2 SNEGSKA (reference sequence). Trimming left V 3 bases short and J 6 bases short, with 20 bases between. The CDR3 totals 15 residues. CDR3 DNA: TGCAGTGCTAGGGTGAGCCGGACAGACTCCGCTGAAGCTTTCTTT. Translated: CSARVSRTDSAEAFF.

The gene calls are TRBV28 and TRBJ1-1, with D possibly TRBD1 on 6 matching bases. The germline CDR1 and CDR2 sequences are MDHEN and SYDVKM. The V end lost 6 bases, the J end lost 4 bases, and 18 bases lay between the germline ends. This CDR3 contains 15 residues. CDR3 sequence (DNA): TGTGCCAGCAGCCGACTCTGGGGGGCGTTCACTGAAGCTTTCTTT. It codes for CASSRLWGAFTEAFF. Full variable domain (rest looked up from reference TRBV28 and TRBJ1-1): DVKVTQSSRYLVKRTGEKVFLECVQDMDHENMFWYRQDPGLGLRLIYFSYDVKMKEKGDIPEGYSVSREKKERFSLILESASTNQTSMYLCASSRLWGAFTEAFFGQGTRLTVV.